The rows below give T cell receptor beta chains drawn from one sample of a study of blood T cell repertoires in COVID-19. Sequencing was performed with immunoSEQ multiplex PCR; in TCRdb, only in-frame clones are kept and a portion is missing. The repertoire consists of more than 300,000 clones, with roughly 88% occurring once and the leading ten covering under 2%. Sequencing used peripheral blood. These receptors originate from a woman aged 45-65 years with acute or convalescent COVID-19. Both conserved end residues are part of each CDR3. The D gene is left open where the match is weak. A row's size may be missing; if present it is once, few, many or a size class.

CDR3 DNA	CDR3 protein	clone size	V gene	J gene	D gene	CDR3 length
TGTGCCAGCAGCAAGACGGGACTACTAAACAATGAGCAGTTCTTC	CASSKTGLLNNEQFF	.	TRBV2	TRBJ2-1	TRBD2	15
TGTGCCAGCAGTGAAATTAGCGCCGAGTCCTACGAGCAGTACTTC	CASSEISAESYEQYF	.	TRBV2	TRBJ2-7	.	15
TGTGCCTGGAGTCGACTAGCGAGCACAGATACGCAGTATTTT	CAWSRLASTDTQYF	.	TRBV30	TRBJ2-3	TRBD2	14
TGTGCAATCAGAACAGATAATCAGCCCCAGCATTTT	CAIRTDNQPQHF	.	TRBV10-3	TRBJ1-5	.	12
TGCGCCAGCAGCCGGCACCGTGGGACAGGGGGCGGTTCAGATGAAAAACTGTTTTTT	CASSRHRGTGGGSDEKLFF	.	TRBV4-1	TRBJ1-4	TRBD1	19
TGTGCCATCAGTGAGTCCATATTACGGATGGGCCAGTCGACCCAGTACTTC	CAISESILRMGQSTQYF	.	TRBV10-3	TRBJ2-5	.	17
TGCGCCAGCAGCACCGGGACAGGGACGTCACCCCTCCACTTT	CASSTGTGTSPLHF	.	TRBV5-1	TRBJ1-6	TRBD1	14
TGTGCCAGCAGTTTGGGGGGAACTGAGCAGTTCTTC	CASSLGGTEQFF	.	TRBV12-3/TRBV12-4	TRBJ2-1	.	12
TGTGCCAGCAGCTTTATCAGGGGCTACGAGCAGTACTTC	CASSFIRGYEQYF	.	TRBV7-7	TRBJ2-7	.	13
TGTGCCAGCAGTTACTCAATACAGGGGTTCAATGAGCAGTTCTTC	CASSYSIQGFNEQFF	.	TRBV6-5	TRBJ2-1	TRBD1	15
TGTGCCACCACCAGAGCGGGAACCTACGAGCAGTACTTC	CATTRAGTYEQYF	once	TRBV28	TRBJ2-7	TRBD2	13
TGTGCCAGCACTAGCGGGGACTCTCAAGAGACCCAGTACTTC	CASTSGDSQETQYF	.	TRBV6-5	TRBJ2-5	TRBD2	14
TGTGCCACCAGCAGAGATAGTGGACAGTCAACAAATTCACCCCTCCACTTT	CATSRDSGQSTNSPLHF	.	TRBV15	TRBJ1-6	.	17
TGTGCCAGCAGCCCGTCGGGCACTGAAGCTTTCTTT	CASSPSGTEAFF	.	TRBV3-1/TRBV3-2	TRBJ1-1	.	12
TGCGCCAGCAGCTTGGCCCGAGCGGGAGGAGCCTACAATGAGCAGTTCTTC	CASSLARAGGAYNEQFF	.	TRBV5-1	TRBJ2-1	TRBD2	17
TGTGCCAGCAGCCAACGCACCGGGACAGGGATTTTCTATGGCTACACCTTC	CASSQRTGTGIFYGYTF	once	TRBV4-2	TRBJ1-2	TRBD1	17
TGTGCCAGCAGCCAAGCCTGGACTAATGAAAAACTGTTTTTT	CASSQAWTNEKLFF	.	TRBV7-2	TRBJ1-4	.	14
TGTGCCAGCAGCCGGAGCGGGGGCTCCTACAATGAGCAGTTCTTC	CASSRSGGSYNEQFF	.	TRBV7-3	TRBJ2-1	TRBD2	15
TGTGCCAGCAGTTTTAGCGGGAGCTACGAGCAGTACTTC	CASSFSGSYEQYF	few	TRBV6-6	TRBJ2-7	TRBD2	13
TGTGCCAGCAGCCGTGGTGGCAGGGTAGACACTGAAGCTTTCTTT	CASSRGGRVDTEAFF	.	TRBV7-9	TRBJ1-1	.	15
TGTGCCAGCAGTGAAGCGGCGGGACTTTCAGATACGCAGTATTTT	CASSEAAGLSDTQYF	.	TRBV6-1	TRBJ2-3	.	15
TGTGCCACCAGCAGAGATTTGGGCGGAGGTCAGCCCCAGCATTTT	CATSRDLGGGQPQHF	.	TRBV15	TRBJ1-5	.	15
TGTGCCAGCAGTACCTCCTACGCCTACGAGCAGTACTTC	CASSTSYAYEQYF	.	TRBV28	TRBJ2-7	.	13
TGTGCCAGCAGCACCTCTTACAGAGAAGAGACCCAGTACTTC	CASSTSYREETQYF	few	TRBV9	TRBJ2-5	.	14
TGTGCCAGCAGCTCCGATTCCCCGAGGGGGCTTGGGGAGCAGTACTTC	CASSSDSPRGLGEQYF	.	TRBV6-2/TRBV6-3	TRBJ2-7	TRBD1	16
TGCAGTGCTAGTCGAAGCGGGCTCTACAATGAGCAGTTCTTC	CSASRSGLYNEQFF	.	TRBV20-1	TRBJ2-1	.	14
TGTGCCAGCAGCGACGGACAGGGCACTGAAGCTTTCTTT	CASSDGQGTEAFF	.	TRBV7-9	TRBJ1-1	TRBD1	13
TGTGCCAGCAGCGTTGGGACAGTCAATGAAAAACTGTTTTTT	CASSVGTVNEKLFF	.	TRBV6-5	TRBJ1-4	TRBD1	14
TGTGCCAGCTCACCACTTGACAGGTTGGGGTACGAGCAGTACTTC	CASSPLDRLGYEQYF	.	TRBV18	TRBJ2-7	.	15